These 4 T cell receptor beta chains originate from one sample sequenced in a study of T cell responses to AZD1222 COVID-19 vaccine. Generated by immunoSEQ multiplex PCR, the TCRdb table keeps only in-frame clones and is missing some. The sample holds about 100,000 clones, approximately 87% seen once. Here the sequenced sample was peripheral blood, taken on day 0 of AZD1222 vaccination. These receptors came from an adult in good health.

In its sample, this clone was seen once. This sequence joins TRBV18 and TRBJ2-1; maybe TRBD1 (5 bases). Germline V gene lookup returns CDR1 KGHSH and CDR2 LQKENI. Trimming shortened V by 3 bases and J by 1 base, and 10 bases separated the two germline ends. The CDR3 runs 15 residues. The CDR3 protein is CASSPTVGSYNEQFF. CDR3 nucleotides: TGTGCCAGCTCACCGACAGTCGGATCCTACAATGAGCAGTTCTTC. The variable domain in full, completed from reference TRBV18 and TRBJ2-1, reads NAGVMQNPRHLVRRRGQEARLRCSPMKGHSHVYWYRQLPEEGLKFMVYLQKENIIDESGMPKERFSAEFPKEGPSILRIQQVVRGDSAAYFCASSPTVGSYNEQFFGPGTRLTVL.

The V gene is TRBV5-1, the J gene TRBJ2-3; TRBD2 matches 8 bases. The J segment lost 4 bases and the V segment lost 0 bases, leaving 4 bases of the junction unmatched. Germline V gene data show CDR1 as SGHRS and CDR2 as YFSETQ. The CDR3 covers 15 residues. The CDR3 DNA sequence: TGCGCCAGCAGCTTGGAAGGCGGGAGGTCAGATACGCAGTATTTT. Amino acids: CASSLEGGRSDTQYF. The full variable domain, with the rest looked up from reference TRBV5-1 and TRBJ2-3, is KAGVTQTPRYLIKTRGQQVTLSCSPISGHRSVSWYQQTPGQGLQFLFEYFSETQRNKGNFPGRFSGRQFSNSRSEMNVSTLELGDSALYLCASSLEGGRSDTQYFGPGTRLTVL.

The rearrangement joins TRBV12-3 or TRBV12-4 to TRBJ2-7, with TRBD2 identical over 9 bases. The CDR3 spans 13 residues. The junction had 2 bases not matched to a gene; V was cut back by 6 bases and J by 2 bases. The CDR3 bases are TGTGCCAGCAGGCGGGAGGGCCCCTACGAGCAGTACTTC. This gives the protein CASRREGPYEQYF.

The gene calls are TRBV6-6 and TRBJ2-1; the D gene is possibly TRBD2 (5 bases). Per germline, CDR1 MNHNY and CDR2 SVGAGI (reference sequence). The CDR3 consists of 18 residues. The V gene lost 5 bases and the J gene lost 8 bases, with 28 bases spanning the gap. The CDR3 region is CASSQAVRGSVNVDEQFF. For the CDR3, the DNA is TGTGCCAGCAGTCAGGCGGTCCGGGGATCGGTAAACGTGGATGAGCAGTTCTTC.